One sample yielded the 2 T cell receptor beta chains listed below, sequenced in a study of blood T cell repertoires in COVID-19. Sequencing used immunoSEQ multiplex PCR; TCRdb keeps in-frame clones, though not all of them. The sample has tens of thousands of clones, 88% seen once; the top ten hold under 8%. Specimen: peripheral blood. The receptors were sampled from a man in his fifties or sixties with acute or convalescent COVID-19.

The CDR3 nucleotides are TGTGCCAGCAGCCAAAGGGACAGGGGAGCTTTCTTT. It encodes CASSQRDRGAFF. The chain employs TRBV14 and TRBJ1-1; TRBD1 matches at 10 bases. The length of the CDR3 is 12 residues. CDR1 is SGHDN and CDR2 is FVKESK in the germline V gene. V lost 2 bases to trimming and J lost 10 bases; unmatched junction nucleotides: 1.

The chain carries TRBV24-1 and TRBJ1-2; D is possibly TRBD1 (6 bases). The CDR3 consists of 13 residues. Trimming pared 4 bases from V and 5 bases from J, leaving 10 bases between. CDR1 and CDR2 from the germline V gene are KGHDR and SFDVKD. Here the CDR3 DNA reads TGTGCCACCAGTGACACAGGGTTGTATGGCTACACCTTC. It encodes CATSDTGLYGYTF.